The T cell receptor beta chain under discussion was sequenced for a study of regulatory T cells in long-lasting Graves disease. Findings and limits, study-wide: Samples came from peripheral blood alone, without thyroid tissue.

This sample's time point: persistent/refractory GD, antithyroid drugs over 5 years with positive TRAb. From RNA extracted from PBMCs, the TCR library was made. As to this clonotype: No antigen is known for it.

HTBI primers from iRepertoire and Arm-PCR of CDR3 regions yielded the TCR beta libraries. A single record per CDR3 protein comes from TCRdb applying MiXCR to the multiplex PCR reads. The sample carries about 470,000 distinct CDR3 sequences, 20% to 25% recorded once. In germline, CDR1 is SNHLY, CDR2 FYNNEI. Trimming cost V 6 bases and J 0 bases, with 17 bases left between them. The CDR3 length is 16 residues. This sequence originates from a female donor with Graves disease. V usage is TRBV2 and J usage is TRBJ1-1; D unresolved. Specimen: peripheral blood mononuclear cells (PBMCs), collected when the disease was refractory, from a patient treated with antithyroid drugs. This chain's CDR3 is CASSSGGKGVNTEAFF. CDR3 nucleotides: TGTGCCAGCAGCTCGGGCGGTAAGGGAGTGAACACTGAAGCTTTCTTT.